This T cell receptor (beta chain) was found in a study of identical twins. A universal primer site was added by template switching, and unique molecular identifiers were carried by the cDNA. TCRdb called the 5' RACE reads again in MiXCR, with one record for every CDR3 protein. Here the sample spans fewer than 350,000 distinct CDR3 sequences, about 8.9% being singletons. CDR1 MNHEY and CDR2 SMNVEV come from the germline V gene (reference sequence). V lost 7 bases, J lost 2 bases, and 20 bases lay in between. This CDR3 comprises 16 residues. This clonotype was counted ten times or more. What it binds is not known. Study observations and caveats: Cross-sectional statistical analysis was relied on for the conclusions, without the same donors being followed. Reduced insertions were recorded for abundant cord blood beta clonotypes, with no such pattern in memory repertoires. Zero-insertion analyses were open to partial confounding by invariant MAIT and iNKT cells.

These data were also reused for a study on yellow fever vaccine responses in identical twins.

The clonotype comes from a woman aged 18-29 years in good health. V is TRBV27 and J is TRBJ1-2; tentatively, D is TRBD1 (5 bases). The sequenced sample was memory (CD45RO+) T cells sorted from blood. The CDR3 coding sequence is TGTGCCAGCACCAGGACCCCGGGGACCCAGAACTATGGCTACACCTTC. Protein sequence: CASTRTPGTQNYGYTF.